The rows below give T cell receptor beta chains drawn from one sample of a study of blood T cells in healthy people across ages. One entry per CDR3 protein, called by TCRdb with MiXCR from the 5' RACE reads. Here the sample spans around 1,500,000 distinct CDR3 sequences, roughly 45% being singletons. What was sequenced was blood. All receptors derive from a woman aged 18 to 35 in good health. CDR3s include the opening cysteine and the closing phenylalanine or tryptophan. The order of the fields is D gene, V gene, J gene, clone size, CDR3 DNA, CDR3 protein. The D gene is left open where the match is weak. Clone size is stated in some rows and not others, as once, few, many or a class when expanded.

D gene: -
V gene: TRBV10-3
J gene: TRBJ1-1
clone size: many
CDR3 DNA: TGTGCCGCTCGGACTGGGAACACTGAAGCTTTCTTT
CDR3 protein: CAARTGNTEAFF

D gene: TRBD1
V gene: TRBV6-1
J gene: TRBJ2-2
clone size: -
CDR3 DNA: TGTGCCAGCAGTTCCGGGAGGACAGGGGCGATCGGGGAGCTGTTTTTT
CDR3 protein: CASSSGRTGAIGELFF

D gene: -
V gene: TRBV6-1
J gene: TRBJ2-7
clone size: -
CDR3 DNA: TGTGCCAGCATGGCCCGGGGCCCAGAATCCTACGAGCAGTACTTC
CDR3 protein: CASMARGPESYEQYF

D gene: -
V gene: TRBV6-5
J gene: TRBJ2-6
clone size: few
CDR3 DNA: TGTGCCAGCAGCACCGGACACTCTGGGGCCAACGTCCTGACTTTC
CDR3 protein: CASSTGHSGANVLTF

D gene: -
V gene: TRBV20-1
J gene: TRBJ2-3
clone size: many
CDR3 DNA: TGCAGTGCTGCACTAGGGGCAGATACGCAGTATTTT
CDR3 protein: CSAALGADTQYF

D gene: -
V gene: TRBV11-2
J gene: TRBJ2-7
clone size: few
CDR3 DNA: TGTGCCAGCAGCTTAGCTACAGGCACCGGGGGGCAGTACTTC
CDR3 protein: CASSLATGTGGQYF

D gene: TRBD1
V gene: TRBV10-3
J gene: TRBJ2-7
clone size: few
CDR3 DNA: TGTGCCATAAGACAGGGGGCGGCCTACGAGCAGTACTTC
CDR3 protein: CAIRQGAAYEQYF

D gene: -
V gene: TRBV18
J gene: TRBJ1-1
clone size: -
CDR3 DNA: TGTGCCAGCTCACCCGACCGAACAGGGAACACTGAAGCTTTCTTT
CDR3 protein: CASSPDRTGNTEAFF

D gene: TRBD1
V gene: TRBV6-6
J gene: TRBJ1-6
clone size: -
CDR3 DNA: TGTGCCAGCAGCAAGACAGGGACCAGGGGACCCCTCCACTTT
CDR3 protein: CASSKTGTRGPLHF

D gene: -
V gene: TRBV29-1
J gene: TRBJ1-5
clone size: -
CDR3 DNA: TGCAGCGTTGGCCTTCGGGAGGCCCTACAGGATCAGCCCCAGCATTTT
CDR3 protein: CSVGLREALQDQPQHF

D gene: TRBD1
V gene: TRBV25-1
J gene: TRBJ1-1
clone size: -
CDR3 DNA: TGTGCCAGCAGTGAATCCCTGACAGGGGATTGTGAGGCTTTCTTT
CDR3 protein: CASSESLTGDCEAFF

D gene: -
V gene: TRBV2
J gene: TRBJ2-5
clone size: -
CDR3 DNA: TGTGCCAGCAGTGGGGGGCTAGCCGAGACCCAGTACTTC
CDR3 protein: CASSGGLAETQYF

D gene: TRBD2
V gene: TRBV6-1
J gene: TRBJ2-1
clone size: -
CDR3 DNA: TGTGCCAGCGGGGGCCGGACTAGCAAGACCCAGAACAATGAGCAGTTCTTC
CDR3 protein: CASGGRTSKTQNNEQFF

D gene: -
V gene: TRBV6-1
J gene: TRBJ1-2
clone size: few
CDR3 DNA: TGTGCCAGCAGTGAAGTCCGGTATGGCTACACCTTC
CDR3 protein: CASSEVRYGYTF

D gene: TRBD1
V gene: TRBV11-2
J gene: TRBJ1-4
clone size: few
CDR3 DNA: TGTGCCAGCAGCCTACGATCAACCTGGACAGGGGAGGAAGCGACTAATGAAAAACTGTTTTTT
CDR3 protein: CASSLRSTWTGEEATNEKLFF

D gene: -
V gene: TRBV20-1
J gene: TRBJ2-3
clone size: -
CDR3 DNA: TGCAGTGCTAGAGATCATTTAACGGGCACAGATACGCAGTATTTT
CDR3 protein: CSARDHLTGTDTQYF

D gene: -
V gene: TRBV9
J gene: TRBJ2-2
clone size: once
CDR3 DNA: TGTGCCAGCAGCGCGAGGGGGTTAGGGACCGGGGAGCTGTTTTTT
CDR3 protein: CASSARGLGTGELFF

D gene: TRBD1
V gene: TRBV9
J gene: TRBJ2-3
clone size: few
CDR3 DNA: TGTGCCAGCAGCACTTGGACAGGGAGTGTGACAGATACGCAGTATTTT
CDR3 protein: CASSTWTGSVTDTQYF

D gene: TRBD1
V gene: TRBV29-1
J gene: TRBJ1-1
clone size: -
CDR3 DNA: TGCAGCGGGCGATCGGGACAGTCGACTACTGAAGCTTTCTTT
CDR3 protein: CSGRSGQSTTEAFF

D gene: -
V gene: TRBV24-1
J gene: TRBJ2-6
clone size: few
CDR3 DNA: TGTGCCACGAAATCAGATCTTAGGGCCAACGTCCTGACTTTC
CDR3 protein: CATKSDLRANVLTF

D gene: -
V gene: TRBV6-5
J gene: TRBJ2-1
clone size: -
CDR3 DNA: TGTGCCAGCAGTTACTCGCCCCAGAGGGTTGTAAGCTCCTACAATGAGCAGTTCTTC
CDR3 protein: CASSYSPQRVVSSYNEQFF

D gene: TRBD2
V gene: TRBV6-5
J gene: TRBJ2-1
clone size: -
CDR3 DNA: TGTGCCAGCAGTTACTCCGGGACTAGCGGGAGGCATGAGCAGTTCTTC
CDR3 protein: CASSYSGTSGRHEQFF

D gene: -
V gene: TRBV3-1
J gene: TRBJ2-5
clone size: -
CDR3 DNA: TGTGCCAGCAGCCAATTGGACTCACCGGTGCAGTACTTC
CDR3 protein: CASSQLDSPVQYF

D gene: TRBD2
V gene: TRBV12-3/TRBV12-4
J gene: TRBJ2-3
clone size: -
CDR3 DNA: TGTGCCAGCAAACCGGGGGGGACTAGAGGCACAGATACGCAGTATTTT
CDR3 protein: CASKPGGTRGTDTQYF

D gene: -
V gene: TRBV6-5
J gene: TRBJ2-1
clone size: -
CDR3 DNA: TGTGCCAGCAGTTACCAGGGAAATGAGCAGTTCTTC
CDR3 protein: CASSYQGNEQFF

D gene: TRBD1
V gene: TRBV7-8
J gene: TRBJ1-5
clone size: -
CDR3 DNA: TGTGCCAGCAGCTTACTTCGGACAGGGGGCGATCAGCCCCAGCATTTT
CDR3 protein: CASSLLRTGGDQPQHF

D gene: -
V gene: TRBV7-9
J gene: TRBJ2-1
clone size: -
CDR3 DNA: TGTGCCAGCAGCTTTACGGGGGAGATCTCCTACACTGAGCAGTTCTTC
CDR3 protein: CASSFTGEISYTEQFF

D gene: -
V gene: TRBV29-1
J gene: TRBJ2-7
clone size: -
CDR3 DNA: TGCAGTGTTTATGGGGGAGGAACCTACGAGCAGTACTTC
CDR3 protein: CSVYGGGTYEQYF

D gene: -
V gene: TRBV28
J gene: TRBJ2-4
clone size: -
CDR3 DNA: TGTGCCAGTGTGGGTCTTGAGCGGAACAAAAACATTCAGTACTTC
CDR3 protein: CASVGLERNKNIQYF

D gene: -
V gene: TRBV3-1
J gene: TRBJ2-1
clone size: -
CDR3 DNA: TGTGCCAGCAGCCAGCGAGACTACGGGCAGTTCTTC
CDR3 protein: CASSQRDYGQFF

D gene: TRBD2
V gene: TRBV20-1
J gene: TRBJ2-7
clone size: few
CDR3 DNA: TGCAGTGCAGAGGGACTAGCGGGTTCCTACGAGCAGTACTTC
CDR3 protein: CSAEGLAGSYEQYF

D gene: -
V gene: TRBV6-5
J gene: TRBJ1-1
clone size: -
CDR3 DNA: TGTGCCAGCAGTTCCCCGGGCGGCTACACTGAAGCTTTCTTT
CDR3 protein: CASSSPGGYTEAFF

D gene: TRBD2
V gene: TRBV12-3/TRBV12-4
J gene: TRBJ2-7
clone size: few
CDR3 DNA: TGTGCCAGCAGGGAGACTAGCGGGAGTTACGAGCAGTACTTC
CDR3 protein: CASRETSGSYEQYF

D gene: -
V gene: TRBV27
J gene: TRBJ1-2
clone size: -
CDR3 DNA: TGTGCCAGCACTACTCGGGCCCTAGCAGTCCCCGGCAACTATGGCTACACCTTC
CDR3 protein: CASTTRALAVPGNYGYTF

D gene: -
V gene: TRBV27
J gene: TRBJ1-4
clone size: few
CDR3 DNA: TGTGCCAGCAGTTCCGAAGGTTCGGGTGGAAAACTGTTTTTT
CDR3 protein: CASSSEGSGGKLFF

D gene: -
V gene: TRBV7-2
J gene: TRBJ2-2
clone size: few
CDR3 DNA: TGTGCCAGCAGCTACGACCAAACCGGGGAGCTGTTTTTT
CDR3 protein: CASSYDQTGELFF

D gene: TRBD1
V gene: TRBV25-1
J gene: TRBJ2-7
clone size: many
CDR3 DNA: TGTGCCAGCAGCGGGACAGGGATCTACGAGCAGTACTTC
CDR3 protein: CASSGTGIYEQYF

D gene: TRBD2
V gene: TRBV7-6
J gene: TRBJ2-5
clone size: few
CDR3 DNA: TGTGCCAGCAGCCCGCTGGAGGCGGGAGTAAAAAAGACCCAGTACTTC
CDR3 protein: CASSPLEAGVKKTQYF

D gene: -
V gene: TRBV28
J gene: TRBJ2-7
clone size: -
CDR3 DNA: TGTGCCAGCAGCCGAGGGGCGGAAAACGAGCAGTACTTC
CDR3 protein: CASSRGAENEQYF

D gene: -
V gene: TRBV25-1
J gene: TRBJ2-3
clone size: -
CDR3 DNA: TGTGCCAGCAGTGTGGCGACAGAGGACACAGATACGCAGTATTTT
CDR3 protein: CASSVATEDTDTQYF

D gene: TRBD1
V gene: TRBV20-1
J gene: TRBJ2-7
clone size: few
CDR3 DNA: TGCAGTGCTAGAGGACAGGGTTCGGGGACCTACGAGCAGTACTTC
CDR3 protein: CSARGQGSGTYEQYF

D gene: -
V gene: TRBV11-2
J gene: TRBJ1-2
clone size: -
CDR3 DNA: TGTGCCAGCAGCTTAGTACAGCAGTTCGGCTACACCTTC
CDR3 protein: CASSLVQQFGYTF

D gene: TRBD1
V gene: TRBV27
J gene: TRBJ1-2
clone size: few
CDR3 DNA: TGTGCCAGCAGTTTATCAGGGACAGGCCTGACTGGCTACACCTTC
CDR3 protein: CASSLSGTGLTGYTF

D gene: -
V gene: TRBV2
J gene: TRBJ1-2
clone size: once
CDR3 DNA: TGTGCCAGCAGTGGGGACGGCTCTGGCTACACCTTC
CDR3 protein: CASSGDGSGYTF

D gene: TRBD2
V gene: TRBV7-2
J gene: TRBJ2-7
clone size: few
CDR3 DNA: TGTGCCAGCAGCATCGGACTAGTTACAACCTACGAGCAGTACTTC
CDR3 protein: CASSIGLVTTYEQYF

D gene: TRBD2
V gene: TRBV5-1
J gene: TRBJ2-2
clone size: -
CDR3 DNA: TGCGCCAGCAGCTCCCCGGGACTAGCGATTTTCGGGGACACCGGGGAGCTGTTTTTT
CDR3 protein: CASSSPGLAIFGDTGELFF

D gene: -
V gene: TRBV5-1
J gene: TRBJ1-1
clone size: -
CDR3 DNA: TGCGCCAGCAGCTTGGGAGAATGGAGCACTGAAGCTTTCTTT
CDR3 protein: CASSLGEWSTEAFF

D gene: -
V gene: TRBV10-3
J gene: TRBJ2-5
clone size: -
CDR3 DNA: TGTGCCACCTGCACCCAAAGCCAAGAGACCCAGTACTTC
CDR3 protein: CATCTQSQETQYF

D gene: TRBD1
V gene: TRBV2
J gene: TRBJ1-5
clone size: -
CDR3 DNA: TGTGCCAGCAGAGAGACAGGGGTGAGCAATCAGCCCCAGCATTTT
CDR3 protein: CASRETGVSNQPQHF

D gene: -
V gene: TRBV12-3/TRBV12-4
J gene: TRBJ1-2
clone size: -
CDR3 DNA: TGTGCCAGCAGTTCTGGACCGGGAAGAATTTCTAACTATGGCTACACCTTC
CDR3 protein: CASSSGPGRISNYGYTF

D gene: TRBD2
V gene: TRBV7-3
J gene: TRBJ2-1
clone size: many
CDR3 DNA: TGTGCCAGCAGCTTAACGGGGGGGTCCTACAATGAGCAGTTCTTC
CDR3 protein: CASSLTGGSYNEQFF

D gene: -
V gene: TRBV4-1
J gene: TRBJ1-5
clone size: few
CDR3 DNA: TGCGCCAGCAGCCAAGATATTCCCCAGGGGATCGCTCAGCCCCAGCATTTT
CDR3 protein: CASSQDIPQGIAQPQHF

D gene: -
V gene: TRBV18
J gene: TRBJ2-1
clone size: few
CDR3 DNA: TGTGCCAGCTCACCACCGTATGGCGTATCCTACAATGAGCAGTTCTTC
CDR3 protein: CASSPPYGVSYNEQFF